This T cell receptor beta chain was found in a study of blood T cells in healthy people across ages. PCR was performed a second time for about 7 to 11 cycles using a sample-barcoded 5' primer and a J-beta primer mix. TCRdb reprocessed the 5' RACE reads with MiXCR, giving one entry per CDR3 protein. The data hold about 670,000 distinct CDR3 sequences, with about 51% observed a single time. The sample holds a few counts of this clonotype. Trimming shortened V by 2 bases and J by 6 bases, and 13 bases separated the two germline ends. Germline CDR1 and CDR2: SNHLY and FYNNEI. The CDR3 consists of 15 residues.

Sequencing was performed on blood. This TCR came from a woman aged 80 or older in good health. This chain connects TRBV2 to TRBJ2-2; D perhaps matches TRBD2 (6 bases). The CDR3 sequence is CASSESTSIPGELFF. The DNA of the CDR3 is TGTGCCAGCAGTGAATCGACTAGTATTCCCGGGGAGCTGTTTTTT. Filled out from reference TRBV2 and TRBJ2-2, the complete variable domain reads EPEVTQTPSHQVTQMGQEVILRCVPISNHLYFYWYRQILGQKVEFLVSFYNNEISEKSEIFDDQFSVERPDGSNFTLKIRSTKLEDSAMYFCASSESTSIPGELFFGEGSRLTVL.